The T cell receptor beta chain described here comes from a study of blood T cell repertoires in COVID-19. As handled by the study authors: From reference gene primer amplification, estimates of nucleated cell counts were derived. The protocol was immunoSEQ multiplex PCR, while the TCRdb copy is restricted to in-frame clones and leaves out a portion. V and J calls plus clone size are reproduced from that table; the DNA served to infer D and trimming. The data show 200,000 to 250,000 clones, 75% to 90% seen once. The V gene's germline CDR1 is SGHTA and CDR2 FQGNSA. This CDR3 is built from 16 residues. V was pared by 6 bases and J by 5 bases, with 12 bases of the junction left unmatched.

The chain carries TRBV7-2 and TRBJ2-1; TRBD2 matches at 8 bases. Sequenced material: peripheral blood. This receptor was taken from a man younger than 40 with COVID-19, enrolled during active disease. The CDR3: CASRLSMGSGNNEQFF. The CDR3 DNA reads as TGTGCCAGCAGGCTCAGCATGGGTAGCGGGAACAATGAGCAGTTCTTC.